These 23 T cell receptor beta chains share one sample of origin, sequenced in a study of CD8 T cells in Susac syndrome. Reverse transcription of about 0.5 to 1 ug RNA used random hexamers. TCRdb itself ran the immunoSEQ multiplex PCR reads through MiXCR, one entry per CDR3 protein. In the table there are about 130,000 distinct CDR3 sequences, roughly 94% of which are singletons. The sample consisted of CD8+ T cells from PBMCs. The receptors come from a human donor with Susac syndrome.

The genes are TRBV3-1 and TRBJ2-1; 7 bases fit TRBD2. This CDR3 is built from 15 residues. V shed 4 bases, J shed 5 bases, and the junction held 8 bases outside the gene matches. Germline assignment: CDR1 LGHDT and CDR2 YNNKEL (reference sequence). The CDR3 spells CASSPRDYTNNEQFF. CDR3 in DNA: TGTGCCAGCAGCCCCCGGGACTACACCAACAATGAGCAGTTCTTC.

The V gene is TRBV7-9, the J gene TRBJ2-5; D may match TRBD1 or TRBD2 (5 bases each). CDR3 size: 12 residues. Trimming removed 8 bases at V and 3 bases at J, with 10 bases between. In germline, CDR1 is SEHNR, CDR2 FQNEAQ (reference sequence). For the CDR3, the DNA is TGTGCCAGCCGAGGGGCGGAAGAGACCCAGTACTTC. Protein sequence: CASRGAEETQYF.

The gene calls are TRBV6-5 and TRBJ1-1; D is uncertain. Germline loops: CDR1 MNHEY, CDR2 SVGAGI. Trimming left V 3 bases short and J 2 bases short, with 10 bases between. This CDR3 spans 14 amino acids. CDR3 sequence: CASSYTMVNTEAFF. The CDR3 DNA reads TGTGCCAGCAGTTATACGATGGTCAACACTGAAGCTTTCTTT.

This chain links TRBV11-2 with TRBJ1-1, with D uncertain. The CDR3 contains 14 residues. Germline V CDR1 and CDR2: SGHAT, FQNNGV. Trimming pared 2 bases from V and 3 bases from J, leaving 10 bases between. CDR3: CASSLPTADTEAFF. Here the CDR3 DNA reads TGTGCCAGCAGCTTACCAACTGCCGACACTGAAGCTTTCTTT.

The chain links TRBV19 to TRBJ1-2, with D maybe TRBD1 (5 bases). Germline CDR1 LNHDA, CDR2 SQIVND (reference sequence). This CDR3 spans 14 amino acids. Trimming removed 3 bases at V and 3 bases at J, with 11 bases between. CDR3 in DNA: TGTGCCAGTAGTATCCCCCGGGGGGACTATGGCTACACCTTC. This gives the protein CASSIPRGDYGYTF.

The chain employs TRBV28 and TRBJ2-5; the D is unclear. V shed 3 bases and J shed 5 bases, with 25 bases lying between them. This CDR3 comprises 18 residues. The germline V gene has CDR1 MDHEN and CDR2 SYDVKM. In DNA form, the CDR3 reads TGTGCCAGCAGTTTCCCCGCTCCCACAGCCCTCCGGCGGGAGACCCAGTACTTC. Translated, it gives CASSFPAPTALRRETQYF.

The chain uses TRBV2 and TRBJ2-7; a weak D match, TRBD2 (5 bases). Trimming cost V 0 bases and J 2 bases, with 14 bases left between them. CDR1 and CDR2 from the germline V gene are SNHLY and FYNNEI. The CDR3 totals 16 residues. CDR3 sequence: CASSEAPSASTYEQYF. The CDR3 bases are TGTGCCAGCAGTGAAGCCCCCTCGGCTAGCACCTACGAGCAGTACTTC.

The V call is TRBV12-3 or TRBV12-4, the J call TRBJ2-3; TRBD1 aligns across 10 bases. V was clipped by 6 bases and J by 4 bases; unmatched bases: 1. There are 13 residues in the CDR3. The CDR3 protein is CASSGQGADTQYF. CDR3 in DNA: TGTGCCAGCAGCGGACAGGGGGCAGATACGCAGTATTTT.

Only one count was recorded for this clonotype. CDR3 DNA sequence: TGTGCCAGCAGCCAAGGTGTCGGGAGCACTGAAGCTTTCTTT. This sequence encodes CASSQGVGSTEAFF. V usage is TRBV3-1 and J usage is TRBJ1-1; D unresolved. Germline CDR1 LGHDT, CDR2 YNNKEL (reference sequence). V lost 1 base and J lost 4, with 10 bases in between. There are 14 residues in the CDR3. Variable domain in full (rest from reference TRBV3-1 and TRBJ1-1): DTAVSQTPKYLVTQMGNDKSIKCEQNLGHDTMYWYKQDSKKFLKIMFSYNNKELIINETVPNRFSPKSPDKAHLNLHINSLELGDSAVYFCASSQGVGSTEAFFGQGTRLTVV.

The V and J genes are TRBV13 and TRBJ2-1, with TRBD2 matching 12 bases. The V and J ends lost 5 bases and 5 bases, in that order; junction bases with no gene match: 7. Germline V gene lookup returns CDR1 PRHDT and CDR2 FYEKMQ (reference sequence). The CDR3 runs 16 residues. This CDR3 reads CASSGTSGPTNNEQFF. CDR3 nucleotide sequence: TGTGCCAGCAGCGGGACTAGCGGGCCCACCAACAATGAGCAGTTCTTC.

The chain carries TRBV7-2 and TRBJ1-5; 7 nucleotides match TRBD1. V lost 5 bases and J lost 2; bases outside the gene matches: 6. CDR3 length equals 15 residues. CDR1 and CDR2 from the germline V gene are SGHTA and FQGNSA. CDR3 amino acids: CASSAGTVGNQPQHF. CDR3 coding DNA: TGTGCCAGCAGCGCCGGGACAGTGGGCAATCAGCCCCAGCATTTT.

This chain joins TRBV4-1 and TRBJ2-1; maybe TRBD2 (6 bases). The length of the CDR3 is 15 residues. CDR1 MGHRA and CDR2 YSYEKL come from the germline V gene. Trimming removed 4 bases at V and 7 bases at J, with 17 bases between. The CDR3 DNA sequence: TGCGCCAGCAGCCCCCTCGGGACGGCGGGGAATGAGCAGTTCTTC. Its protein product is CASSPLGTAGNEQFF.

The chain combines TRBV29-1 with TRBJ2-1, with D possibly matching TRBD2 (5 bases). Germline lookup yields CDR1 SQVTM and CDR2 ANQGSEA. This CDR3 contains 12 residues. V was shortened by 7 bases and J by 8 bases, with 15 bases between the two germline ends. The CDR3 DNA is TGCAGCGCCAGAACTAGTTTACATGAGCAGTTCTTC. Its protein product is CSARTSLHEQFF.

The chain is built from TRBV4-1 and TRBJ1-2; D not certain. The CDR3 is made up of 17 amino acids. Germline loops: CDR1 MGHRA, CDR2 YSYEKL. Trimming took off 3 bases at V and 0 bases at J, with 17 bases between the two ends. CDR3 sequence reads: CASSHPGGPGPNYGYTF. DNA of the CDR3: TGCGCCAGCAGCCATCCCGGTGGTCCTGGCCCTAACTATGGCTACACCTTC.

The CDR3 DNA reads TGTGCCAGCAGTTCCCGCCGAGAGTACCAAGAGACCCAGTACTTC. Residues: CASSSRREYQETQYF. The chain employs TRBV27 and TRBJ2-5; D call uncertain. Germline V gene lookup returns CDR1 MNHEY and CDR2 SMNVEV (reference sequence). The CDR3 contains 15 residues. The ends were cut back, 4 bases at V and 0 bases at J, with 12 bases in the middle.

The V and J genes are TRBV7-9 and TRBJ2-2; 8 bases line up with TRBD1. The CDR3 is 16 amino acids. Looked up from germline, CDR1 is SEHNR and CDR2 is FQNEAQ (reference sequence). J was trimmed by 5 bases and V by 2 bases; bases with no gene match: 7. CDR3 in DNA: TGTGCCAGCAGCTTACCTGTGACAGGGGTTACCGGGGAGCTGTTTTTT. Its protein is CASSLPVTGVTGELFF.

The V call is TRBV28, the J call TRBJ2-5; D is uncertain. Trimming removed 3 bases from V and 4 bases from J, with 9 bases in between. Germline V gives CDR1 MDHEN, CDR2 SYDVKM. The CDR3 has 13 residues. CDR3 protein: CASSFIRGETQYF. The CDR3 DNA reads as TGTGCCAGCAGTTTTATCAGAGGAGAGACCCAGTACTTC.

The J gene is TRBJ2-5, the V gene TRBV13; TRBD1 might be the D (5 bases). The CDR3 spans 13 residues. V lost 5 bases and J lost 2, with 9 bases in between. Germline assignment: CDR1 PRHDT and CDR2 FYEKMQ (reference sequence). CDR3 sequence: CASSTGTQETQYF. The CDR3 nucleotides read TGTGCCAGCAGCACAGGAACGCAAGAGACCCAGTACTTC.

The genes are TRBV20-1 and TRBJ2-7; D gene uncertain. Germline V gene data show CDR1 as DFQATT and CDR2 as SNEGSKA (reference sequence). The CDR3 totals 14 residues. Trimming pared 4 bases from V and 6 bases from J, leaving 19 bases between. CDR3 nucleotides: TGCAGTGCTAATCTTCCGGAGCCGCCCTCCGAGCAGTACTTC. This translates into CSANLPEPPSEQYF.

The chain combines TRBV4-1 with TRBJ2-1; TRBD2 aligns across 11 bases. The CDR3 consists of 20 residues. Germline V gene lookup returns CDR1 MGHRA and CDR2 YSYEKL. Losses at the gene ends were 1 base for V and 5 bases for J; bases not matched to a gene: 16. The CDR3 DNA is TGCGCCAGCAGCCAAGGTGTTGGAGTAGCGGGAGGGCCACGGGACAATGAGCAGTTCTTC. Amino acid sequence: CASSQGVGVAGGPRDNEQFF.

The chain has TRBV20-1 and TRBJ2-7; D may be TRBD1 (5 bases). The CDR3 covers 15 residues. Germline V gives CDR1 DFQATT, CDR2 SNEGSKA (reference sequence). Trimming stripped 2 bases from V and 0 bases from J, with 14 bases between. CDR3 in amino acids: CSARSRQWSSYEQYF. CDR3 coding DNA: TGCAGTGCTAGATCCCGACAGTGGAGCTCCTACGAGCAGTACTTC.

The chain joins TRBV9 to TRBJ2-7; perhaps TRBD2 as D (5 bases). The CDR3 length is 12 residues. V was shortened by 5 bases and J by 6 bases, with 12 bases between the two germline ends. Germline loops: CDR1 SGDLS, CDR2 YYNGEE. CDR3 coding DNA: TGTGCCAGCAGTTACGGACTCTCCGAGCAGTACTTC. Protein product: CASSYGLSEQYF.

The rearrangement uses TRBV6-6 and TRBJ2-7; TRBD1 matches at 8 bases. The CDR3 is made up of 14 amino acids. V dropped 5 bases and J dropped 3; count of bases not matched to a gene: 6. CDR1 and CDR2 (germline): MNHNY, SVGAGI (reference sequence). The CDR3 coding sequence is TGTGCCAGCAGTCCTTTTGGACAGGGCTACGAGCAGTACTTC. Protein: CASSPFGQGYEQYF.